The next 8 T cell receptor beta chains were all read from a single sample in a study of T cell responses to AZD1222 COVID-19 vaccine. Only in-frame clones appear in the TCRdb table, and some are missing; sequencing was by immunoSEQ multiplex PCR. The sample yields over 110,000 clones, 90% seen once. This material consisted of peripheral blood, taken 28 days after the second AZD1222 dose. Receptor source: an adult who received the AZD1222 COVID-19 vaccine.

The V call is TRBV29-1, the J call TRBJ1-6; tentative D call: TRBD1 (6 bases). Trimming cost V 4 bases and J 6 bases, with 16 bases left between them. This CDR3 is 15 amino acids long. Germline-derived CDR1 and CDR2 are SQVTM and ANQGSEA. CDR3 protein: CSVVVGGTGNSPLHF. The CDR3 region has the DNA TGCAGCGTTGTAGTCGGGGGCACGGGTAATTCACCCCTCCACTTT.

The V gene is TRBV7-3, the J gene TRBJ2-7; D is perhaps TRBD1 (5 bases). The V end lost 4 bases, the J end lost 2 bases, and 15 bases lay between the germline ends. CDR1 is SGHTA, CDR2 FQGTGA, per germline. This CDR3 is built from 15 residues. The CDR3 DNA sequence: TGTGCCAGCAGCTGCGAGACAGACAAGACCTACGAGCAGTACGTC. Translating gives CASSCETDKTYEQYV.

V usage is TRBV7-9 and J usage is TRBJ1-6, with D perhaps TRBD1 (6 bases). Trimming took 5 bases from V and 9 from J, leaving 17 bases between them. Germline V gene sequence: CDR1 SEHNR, CDR2 FQNEAQ (reference sequence). The CDR3 totals 15 residues. The DNA for the CDR3 is TGTGCCAGCAGCCCTCCCACCCCAGGGGTTTCACCCCTCCACTTT. Its translation is CASSPPTPGVSPLHF.

This rearrangement joins TRBV28 to TRBJ2-7; tentative D call: TRBD2 (5 bases). CDR1 MDHEN and CDR2 SYDVKM come from the germline V gene. Trimming shortened V by 6 bases and J by 0 bases, and 12 bases separated the two germline ends. This CDR3 contains 14 residues. The CDR3 region is CASRRAVGSYEQYF. Written as DNA, the CDR3 is TGTGCCAGCAGACGAGCGGTAGGCTCCTACGAGCAGTACTTC.

The chain uses TRBV7-3 and TRBJ1-6; maybe TRBD1 (6 bases). The germline V and J ends were trimmed by 2 bases and 9 bases, with 14 bases remaining between them. CDR1 and CDR2 from the germline V gene are SGHTA and FQGTGA. The CDR3 spans 15 residues. CDR3 sequence: CASSLVPGAGSPLHF. The CDR3 DNA reads as TGTGCCAGCAGCTTAGTTCCGGGGGCTGGTTCACCCCTCCACTTT.

V gene TRBV5-4 combines with J gene TRBJ2-7; tentatively, D is TRBD2 (7 bases). The CDR3 is 15 residues long. V was shortened by 4 bases and J by 1 base, with 15 bases between the two germline ends. In germline, CDR1 is SGHNT, CDR2 YYREEE (reference sequence). CDR3: CASSAQGRESYEQYF. CDR3 coding DNA: TGTGCCAGCAGCGCTCAGGGGAGGGAATCCTACGAGCAGTACTTC.

This chain joins TRBV3-1 (or the pseudogene TRBV3-2) and TRBJ1-5; TRBD1 is a possible D gene (5 bases). Germline CDR1 reads LGHDT; CDR2 reads YNNKEL (reference sequence). Trimming took 0 bases from V and 7 from J, leaving 13 bases between them. This CDR3 spans 15 amino acids. The CDR3 region is CASSQDSGVGQPQHF. The CDR3 coding sequence is TGTGCCAGCAGCCAAGATTCGGGGGTTGGGCAGCCCCAGCATTTT.

V gene TRBV27 combines with J gene TRBJ2-7; 11 nucleotides agree with TRBD2. The CDR3 has 16 residues. V lost 6 bases and J lost 2; bases outside the gene matches: 9. Germline CDR1 is MNHEY and CDR2 is SMNVEV (reference sequence). The CDR3 DNA follows: TGTGCCAGCAGGAGACTAGCGGGACCATCAACCTACGAGCAGTACTTC. It translates to CASRRLAGPSTYEQYF.